This T cell receptor (beta chain) was identified during a study of shared clonotypes between healthy human individuals. General observations from the study: Limitation of the genetic and exposure-history diversity represented came from the few donors.

The CDR3 covers 15 residues. The germline gives CDR1 SGHTA, CDR2 FQGNSA. V lost 8 bases and J lost 0, with 17 bases in between. Regarding this clone: Its target is unknown.

The table came from immunoSEQ multiplex PCR; TCRdb's copy has only in-frame clones and leaves some out. The top ten clones hold 0.1% to 0.15% of a sample with more than 2 million clones, 90% to 95% of them seen once. A split of CD4+ cells into CD45RA+ naive and CD45RA-negative memory subsets was performed. The receptor's source is a young man in good health. The sequenced sample was naive CD4+ T cells sorted from blood. Subset in this sample: CD45RA+ positively selected. V gene TRBV7-2 combines with J gene TRBJ2-7; D perhaps matches TRBD2 (5 bases). CDR3 residues: CASRLGLGSSYEQYF. CDR3 DNA: TGTGCCAGCCGCCTAGGACTGGGGAGCTCCTACGAGCAGTACTTC. Based on the CDR3 plus reference TRBV7-2 and TRBJ2-7, the full variable domain is GAGVSQSPSNKVTEKGKDVELRCDPISGHTALYWYRQSLGQGLEFLIYFQGNSAPDKSGLPSDRFSAERTGGSVSTLTIQRTQQEDSAVYLCASRLGLGSSYEQYFGPGTRLTVT.